What follows is one TCR beta chain and its context. This entry comes from a study of blood T cell repertoires in COVID-19. About the research overall: Samples came from the United States, Italy and Spain, spanning acute and convalescent COVID-19. PBMCs, B-cell-depleted T cells, or T cells provided the cDNA or gDNA that made up the material.

Original analysis: Scientists estimated how many nucleated cells there were by amplifying reference gene primers. Clones were sequenced by immunoSEQ multiplex PCR, and TCRdb holds only the in-frame ones, with some missing. V and J calls and clone size come straight from that table; D and trimming were deduced from the DNA. This sample yields under 250,000 clones, of which approximately 80% are seen a single time; under 30% belongs to the top ten. CDR3 length: 15 amino acids. Between the trimmed V and J ends, which lost 5 bases and 0 bases, there was a span of 12 bases. Germline V gives CDR1 SGHDT, CDR2 YYEEEE.

Sequencing was done on a sample of peripheral blood. The origin of this receptor is a man aged 35 to 55 with acute or convalescent COVID-19. The V gene is TRBV5-6, the J gene TRBJ1-3, with D unclear. In nucleotides, the CDR3 is TGTGCCAGCAGACTGACACCGGACTCTGGAAACACCATATATTTT. As protein: CASRLTPDSGNTIYF. The full variable domain, with the rest looked up from reference TRBV5-6 and TRBJ1-3, is DAGVTQSPTHLIKTRGQQVTLRCSPKSGHDTVSWYQQALGQGPQFIFQYYEEEERQRGNFPDRFSGHQFPNYSSELNVNALLLGDSALYLCASRLTPDSGNTIYFGEGSWLTVV.